Sequencing of this TCR beta chain was carried out in a study of T-cell memory formation after mild COVID-19. The study, taken as a whole, reports: Clonal second-wave expansions that peaked on day 37 had unconfirmed SARS-CoV-2 specificity.

MiXCR, applied by TCRdb to the 5' RACE reads, yields one record per CDR3 protein. The repertoire consists of about 160,000 distinct CDR3 sequences, with roughly 28% occurring once and the leading ten covering about 11%. With respect to this clonotype: Its antigen is still unknown.

Germline V gives CDR1 DFQATT, CDR2 SNEGSKA (reference sequence). The CDR3 has 14 residues. Trimming removed 0 bases from V and 5 bases from J, with 10 bases in between. V gene TRBV20-1 combines with J gene TRBJ1-4; possibly TRBD1 for D (5 bases). Sequencing was done on a sample of PBMCs or a T cell subset sorted from them (not recorded which). The sequence derives from an adult woman who had mild COVID-19 (a few samples of this study predate the infection). Cell type and time point are not known. CDR3 coding DNA: TGCAGTGCTAGAGATCTGTGGGGGAATGAAAAACTGTTTTTT. Amino acid sequence: CSARDLWGNEKLFF.